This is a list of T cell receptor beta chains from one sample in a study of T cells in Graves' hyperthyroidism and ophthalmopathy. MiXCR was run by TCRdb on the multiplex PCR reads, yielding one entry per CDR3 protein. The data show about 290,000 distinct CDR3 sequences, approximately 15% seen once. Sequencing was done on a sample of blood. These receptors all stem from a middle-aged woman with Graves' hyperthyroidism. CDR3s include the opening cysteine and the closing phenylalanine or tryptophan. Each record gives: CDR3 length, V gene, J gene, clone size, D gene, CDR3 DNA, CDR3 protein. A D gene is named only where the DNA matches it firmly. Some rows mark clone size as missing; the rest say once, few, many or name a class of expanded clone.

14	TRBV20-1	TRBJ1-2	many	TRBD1	TGCAGTGCTAGAGGGGACAGGGGGTGGCATGGCTACACCTTC	CSARGDRGWHGYTF
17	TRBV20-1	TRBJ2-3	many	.	TGCAGTGCTAGAAGACCTCAACTAGGGGTTAGCACAGATACGCAGTATTTT	CSARRPQLGVSTDTQYF
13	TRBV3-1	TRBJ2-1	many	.	TGTGCCAGCAGCCAACCCAGCGTAGATGAGCAGTTCTTC	CASSQPSVDEQFF
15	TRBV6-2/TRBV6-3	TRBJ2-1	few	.	TGTGCCAGCAGGATAGGGCCCAACTCCTACAATGAGCAGTTCTTC	CASRIGPNSYNEQFF
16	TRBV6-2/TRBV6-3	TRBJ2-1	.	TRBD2	TGTACCAGCAGTTACAGTCCTAGCGGAGCCTACAATGAGCAGTTCTTC	CTSSYSPSGAYNEQFF
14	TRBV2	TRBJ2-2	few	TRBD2	TGTGCCAGCAGCTGGGAGCGGGAAACCGGGGAGCTGTTTTTT	CASSWERETGELFF
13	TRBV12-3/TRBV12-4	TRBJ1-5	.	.	TGTGCCAGTACCTCAGGGAGAGGTCAGCCCCAGCATTTT	CASTSGRGQPQHF
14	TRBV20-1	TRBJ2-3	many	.	TGCAGTGCTAGGTACTTAACCTACACAGATACGCAGTATTTT	CSARYLTYTDTQYF
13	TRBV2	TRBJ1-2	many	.	TGTGCCAGCAGTGAGCGACCGCTAAATGGCTACACCTTC	CASSERPLNGYTF
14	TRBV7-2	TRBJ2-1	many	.	TGTGCCAGCAGCTTAGGTGGGCTTGTCAATGAGCAGTTCTTC	CASSLGGLVNEQFF
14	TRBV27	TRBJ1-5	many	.	TGTGCCAGCAAGGACCTCGCAGTGTACAGCCCCCAGCATTTT	CASKDLAVYSPQHF
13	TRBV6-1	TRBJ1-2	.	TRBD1	TGTGCCAGCAGGGGACAGGGGGCCTATGGCTACACCTTC	CASRGQGAYGYTF
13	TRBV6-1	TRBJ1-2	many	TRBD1	TGTGCCAGCAGTTCCACAGGGGGCCACGGCTACACCTTC	CASSSTGGHGYTF
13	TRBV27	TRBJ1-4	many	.	TGTGCCAGCAGTTTATCAGGGGTAGAAAAACTGTTTTTT	CASSLSGVEKLFF
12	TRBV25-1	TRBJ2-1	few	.	TGTGCCAGCAAAGGGGAGTGGCGTGAGCAGTTCTTC	CASKGEWREQFF
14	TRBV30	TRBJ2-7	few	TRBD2	TGTGCCTGGAGTCCGGGGGGAGAAATCGACGAGCAGTACTTC	CAWSPGGEIDEQYF
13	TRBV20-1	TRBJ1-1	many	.	TGCAGACTGCCGGGACCCGAGGTCACTGAAGCTTTCTTT	CRLPGPEVTEAFF
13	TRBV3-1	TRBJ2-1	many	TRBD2	TGTGCCAGCCGCGGGACTAGATTAACTGAGCAGTTCTTC	CASRGTRLTEQFF
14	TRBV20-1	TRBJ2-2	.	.	TGCAGTGCTAGACAGGCCTCGGGCACCGGGGAGCTGTTTTTT	CSARQASGTGELFF
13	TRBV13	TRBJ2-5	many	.	TGTGCCAGCAGGGGGGGGGCGGAGGAGACCCAGTACTTC	CASRGGAEETQYF
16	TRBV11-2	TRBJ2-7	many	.	TGTGCCAGCAAAGGGCTCGGGGTTGGGCGAGCTCGAGAGCAGTACTTC	CASKGLGVGRAREQYF
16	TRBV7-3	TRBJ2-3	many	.	TGTGCCAGCACCCCAGGGGGGGCACCTAGCACAGATACGCAGTATTTT	CASTPGGAPSTDTQYF
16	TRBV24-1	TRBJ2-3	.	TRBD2	TGTGCCACCCCGAGGACTAGCGGGAGGGACACAGATACGCAGTATTTT	CATPRTSGRDTDTQYF
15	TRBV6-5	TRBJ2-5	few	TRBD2	TGTGCCAGCAGTTACTCGAAGCGGGGGCCGGAGACCCAGTACTTC	CASSYSKRGPETQYF
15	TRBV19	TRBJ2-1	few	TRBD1	TGTGCCAGTAGTATAGGTGAAGGGGGCAGCTATGAGCAGTTCTTC	CASSIGEGGSYEQFF
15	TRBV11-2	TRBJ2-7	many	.	TGTGCCAGCAGCCAATTGACCACAGGTCCCTTGGCGCAGTACTTC	CASSQLTTGPLAQYF
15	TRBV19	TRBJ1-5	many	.	TGTGCCAGTTCGACTCAGGGATTCGGCAATCAGCCCCAGCATTTT	CASSTQGFGNQPQHF
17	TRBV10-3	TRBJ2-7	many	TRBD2	TGTGCCATCAGTGAGTCACTCTTAGCGGGAGAAGGCTACGAGCAGTACTTC	CAISESLLAGEGYEQYF
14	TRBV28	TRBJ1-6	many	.	TGTGCCAGCAGTCCGAGCTCCTATAATTCACCCCTCCACTTT	CASSPSSYNSPLHF
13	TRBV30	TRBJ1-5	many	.	TGTGCCTGGAGTGTGGGGTTGGGTCAGCCCCAGCATTTT	CAWSVGLGQPQHF
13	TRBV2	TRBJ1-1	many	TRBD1	TGTGCCAGCAGTACACAGGGGGAGGGGGAAGCTTTCTTT	CASSTQGEGEAFF
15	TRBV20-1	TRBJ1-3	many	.	TGCAGTGCTAGAGACGTTCAGACCTCTGGAAACACCATATATTTT	CSARDVQTSGNTIYF
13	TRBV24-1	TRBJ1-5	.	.	TGTGCCACCAGTGGCCATAGCAATCAGCCCCAGCATTTT	CATSGHSNQPQHF
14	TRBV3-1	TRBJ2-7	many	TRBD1	TGTGCCAGCAGCCAAGCGGACAGGTCCTACGAGCAGTACTTC	CASSQADRSYEQYF
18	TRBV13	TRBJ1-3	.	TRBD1	TGTGCCAGCAGCCGAGCATCCGGGACAGGGGATTCTGGAAACACCATATATTTT	CASSRASGTGDSGNTIYF
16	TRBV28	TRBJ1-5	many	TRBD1	TGTGCCAGCAGCCATCACGGGACAGGGTGGAATCAGCCCCAGCATTTT	CASSHHGTGWNQPQHF
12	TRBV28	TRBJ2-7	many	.	TGTGCCAGCGGGCCCGGCTCCTACGAGCAGTACTTC	CASGPGSYEQYF
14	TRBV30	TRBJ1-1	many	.	TGTGCCTGGGGATCCGGGGTTGCGAACACTGAAGCTTTCTTT	CAWGSGVANTEAFF
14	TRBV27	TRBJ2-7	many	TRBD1	TGTGCCAGCAGTTTCCTAGGACAGGGTTACGAGCAGTACTTC	CASSFLGQGYEQYF
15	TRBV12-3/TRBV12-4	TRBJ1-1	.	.	TGTGTCAGCAGTTCCAATTGGAGCCCCAACACTGAAGCTTTCTTT	CVSSSNWSPNTEAFF
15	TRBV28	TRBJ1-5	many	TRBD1	TGTGCCAGCACGCCTTCAGGGGGTGGTATTCAGCCCCAGCATTTT	CASTPSGGGIQPQHF
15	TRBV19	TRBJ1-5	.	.	TGTGCCAGTATGTCGGCTTTGAAGCTCAATCAGCCCCAGCATTTT	CASMSALKLNQPQHF